These T cell receptor beta chains were read from a single sample in a study of long-term antiretroviral therapy in people with HIV. Sequencing was performed with immunoSEQ multiplex PCR; in TCRdb, only in-frame clones are kept and a portion is missing. The sample yields over 10,000 clones, more than 75% seen once. The sequencing here drew on unsorted PBMCs, taken just over 8 years after starting antiretroviral therapy. These TCRs come from a man over 45 with HIV. CDR3s include the opening cysteine and the closing phenylalanine or tryptophan. The D gene is left open where the match is weak. The size entry is marked missing in some rows and otherwise reads once, few, many or a size class.

clone_size: once; d_call: .; j_call: TRBJ1-1; v_call: TRBV2; cdr3_nt: TGTGCCAGCAGTGGGGGACGGGGGGACTCCGTCGCTTTCTTT; cdr3_aa: CASSGGRGDSVAFF
clone_size: .; d_call: TRBD1; j_call: TRBJ2-7; v_call: TRBV4-1; cdr3_nt: TGCGCCAGCAGCCAAGGACAGGGATTCAACGAGCAGTACTTC; cdr3_aa: CASSQGQGFNEQYF
clone_size: .; d_call: .; j_call: TRBJ2-1; v_call: TRBV9; cdr3_nt: TGTGCCAGCAGCGTAGTAGAGAATGAGCAGTTCTTC; cdr3_aa: CASSVVENEQFF
clone_size: .; d_call: TRBD1; j_call: TRBJ2-3; v_call: TRBV5-4; cdr3_nt: TGTGCCAGCAGCTTGGTTGCAGGGGGTCCAGATACGCAGTATTTT; cdr3_aa: CASSLVAGGPDTQYF
clone_size: .; d_call: .; j_call: TRBJ2-1; v_call: TRBV11-3; cdr3_nt: TGTGCCAGCAGCCCTGGGGAGGCAGAAGGGAATGAGCAGTTCTTC; cdr3_aa: CASSPGEAEGNEQFF
clone_size: .; d_call: .; j_call: TRBJ1-2; v_call: TRBV7-3; cdr3_nt: TGTGCCAGCAGCGAGGACGCTTCGGGATACTATGGCTACACCTTC; cdr3_aa: CASSEDASGYYGYTF
clone_size: .; d_call: .; j_call: TRBJ1-5; v_call: TRBV5-6; cdr3_nt: TGTGCCAGCAGCTTGGGACACTCAAATCAGCCCCAGCATTTT; cdr3_aa: CASSLGHSNQPQHF
clone_size: .; d_call: TRBD1; j_call: TRBJ2-3; v_call: TRBV15; cdr3_nt: TGTGCCACCAGCAGGGGTGGGACAGGGCGCACAGATACGCAGTATTTT; cdr3_aa: CATSRGGTGRTDTQYF
clone_size: .; d_call: .; j_call: TRBJ2-7; v_call: TRBV29-1; cdr3_nt: TGCAGCGCCTTGAACCCAGGGAGTATGTACGAGCAGTACTTC; cdr3_aa: CSALNPGSMYEQYF
clone_size: .; d_call: .; j_call: TRBJ2-6; v_call: TRBV18; cdr3_nt: TGTGCCAGCTCACCAACGGCCAACCGCTTCTCTGGGGCCAACGTCCTGACTTTC; cdr3_aa: CASSPTANRFSGANVLTF
clone_size: few; d_call: TRBD1; j_call: TRBJ2-7; v_call: TRBV13; cdr3_nt: TGTGCCAGCAGCTTACTTGGGGACAGCGACTACGAGCAGTACTTC; cdr3_aa: CASSLLGDSDYEQYF
clone_size: .; d_call: .; j_call: TRBJ1-2; v_call: TRBV19; cdr3_nt: TGTGCCAGTAGTATAGCCACAGGTCCAATAATTGGCTACACCTTC; cdr3_aa: CASSIATGPIIGYTF
clone_size: .; d_call: .; j_call: TRBJ1-1; v_call: TRBV6-1; cdr3_nt: TGTGCCAGCAGTGGGGGAGGGAACACTGAAGCTTTCTTT; cdr3_aa: CASSGGGNTEAFF
clone_size: .; d_call: .; j_call: TRBJ2-7; v_call: TRBV27; cdr3_nt: TGTGCCAGCAGTTCAACCGGGACCTACTACGAGCAGTACTTC; cdr3_aa: CASSSTGTYYEQYF
clone_size: .; d_call: TRBD2; j_call: TRBJ2-3; v_call: TRBV13; cdr3_nt: TGTGCCAGCAGTCTGGCAGCGGGGGGGCCCCCAGATACGCAGTATTTT; cdr3_aa: CASSLAAGGPPDTQYF
clone_size: few; d_call: .; j_call: TRBJ2-2; v_call: TRBV5-1; cdr3_nt: TGCGCCAGCAGACCTCCTTCGGGGATTCCTCCGAACACCGGGGAGCTGTTTTTT; cdr3_aa: CASRPPSGIPPNTGELFF
clone_size: .; d_call: .; j_call: TRBJ2-2; v_call: TRBV25-1; cdr3_nt: TGTGCCAGCAGTGAATATGCAGTGAACACCGGGGAGCTGTTTTTT; cdr3_aa: CASSEYAVNTGELFF
clone_size: .; d_call: .; j_call: TRBJ1-1; v_call: TRBV19; cdr3_nt: TGTGCCAGTAGTATAGGAATAGGGTTGAACACTGAAGCTTTCTTT; cdr3_aa: CASSIGIGLNTEAFF
clone_size: once; d_call: TRBD1; j_call: TRBJ2-2; v_call: TRBV9; cdr3_nt: TGTGCCAGCAGCCTTGACAGGGTTGGTGGCGGGGAGCTGTTTTTT; cdr3_aa: CASSLDRVGGGELFF
clone_size: few; d_call: TRBD1; j_call: TRBJ2-7; v_call: TRBV27; cdr3_nt: TGTGCCAGCAGTTCCCTACAGGGGGCGCGTTACGAGCAGTACTTC; cdr3_aa: CASSSLQGARYEQYF
clone_size: .; d_call: .; j_call: TRBJ2-5; v_call: TRBV5-6; cdr3_nt: TGTGCCAGCAGCTTGGGGGCAGACCAAGAGACCCAGTACTTC; cdr3_aa: CASSLGADQETQYF
clone_size: .; d_call: .; j_call: TRBJ1-4; v_call: TRBV6-6; cdr3_nt: TGTGCCAGCAGTTACTCGATTGGGGCCTCGGATGAAAAACTGTTTTTT; cdr3_aa: CASSYSIGASDEKLFF
clone_size: .; d_call: .; j_call: TRBJ2-1; v_call: TRBV7-6; cdr3_nt: TGTGCCAGCAGCTTAGCCCCTTTAGTGAGCTCCTACAATGAGCAGTTCTTC; cdr3_aa: CASSLAPLVSSYNEQFF
clone_size: .; d_call: .; j_call: TRBJ2-7; v_call: TRBV5-6; cdr3_nt: TGTGCCAGCAGCTCGATAGAGACACCCTCCTACGAGCAGTACTTC; cdr3_aa: CASSSIETPSYEQYF
clone_size: .; d_call: TRBD2; j_call: TRBJ2-3; v_call: TRBV9; cdr3_nt: TGTGCCAGCAACCCCTCTAGCGGGGGGGCCACAGATACGCAGTATTTT; cdr3_aa: CASNPSSGGATDTQYF
clone_size: .; d_call: .; j_call: TRBJ1-1; v_call: TRBV11-1; cdr3_nt: TGTGCCAGCAGCTTCCCGGGGAAGAACACTGAAGCTTTCTTT; cdr3_aa: CASSFPGKNTEAFF
clone_size: .; d_call: TRBD2; j_call: TRBJ2-7; v_call: TRBV19; cdr3_nt: TGTGCCAGTAGTATCCTAGCGGGTACCTACGAGCAGTACTTC; cdr3_aa: CASSILAGTYEQYF
clone_size: .; d_call: .; j_call: TRBJ2-4; v_call: TRBV5-1; cdr3_nt: TGCGCCAGCAGCTTACCGACAGAACTAGCCAAAAACATTCAGTACTTC; cdr3_aa: CASSLPTELAKNIQYF
clone_size: .; d_call: TRBD1; j_call: TRBJ2-7; v_call: TRBV11-2; cdr3_nt: TGTGCCAGCAGCCTGGGACAGGGGGGACTCTACGAGCAGTACTTC; cdr3_aa: CASSLGQGGLYEQYF
clone_size: few; d_call: TRBD1; j_call: TRBJ2-7; v_call: TRBV10-2; cdr3_nt: TGCGCCAGCACCATGACAGGGGCCTCCTACGAGCAGTACTTC; cdr3_aa: CASTMTGASYEQYF
clone_size: few; d_call: .; j_call: TRBJ2-1; v_call: TRBV6-4; cdr3_nt: TGTGCCAGCAGTGAACTGCCTTACAATGAGCAGTTCTTC; cdr3_aa: CASSELPYNEQFF
clone_size: once; d_call: TRBD1; j_call: TRBJ1-2; v_call: TRBV10-3; cdr3_nt: TGTGCCATCAGTGAGTCGGGGCAGGGGGACGGCTACACCTTC; cdr3_aa: CAISESGQGDGYTF
clone_size: .; d_call: TRBD2; j_call: TRBJ2-3; v_call: TRBV7-3; cdr3_nt: TGTGCCTCCCGGGACTACCTCACAGATACGCAGTATTTT; cdr3_aa: CASRDYLTDTQYF
clone_size: .; d_call: .; j_call: TRBJ2-5; v_call: TRBV5-6; cdr3_nt: TGTGCCAGCAGCTCGGCCGGGACTCACTACCCGGAGGGAGAGACCCAGTACTTC; cdr3_aa: CASSSAGTHYPEGETQYF
clone_size: .; d_call: TRBD1; j_call: TRBJ1-6; v_call: TRBV28; cdr3_nt: TGTGCCAGCAGCCTGACAGGGAACAATTCACCCCTCCACTTT; cdr3_aa: CASSLTGNNSPLHF
clone_size: .; d_call: .; j_call: TRBJ1-1; v_call: TRBV6-1; cdr3_nt: TGTGCCAGCCCCTTTGAGGGGGGTTACACTGAAGCTTTCTTT; cdr3_aa: CASPFEGGYTEAFF
clone_size: .; d_call: TRBD2; j_call: TRBJ2-7; v_call: TRBV2; cdr3_nt: TGTGCCAGCAAGATGACTAGCGGGGATAGCTCCTACGAGCAGTACTTC; cdr3_aa: CASKMTSGDSSYEQYF
clone_size: .; d_call: .; j_call: TRBJ1-4; v_call: TRBV6-5; cdr3_nt: TGTGCCAGCAGTTACACGAGTGGAGGACCCAATGAAAAACTGTTTTTT; cdr3_aa: CASSYTSGGPNEKLFF
clone_size: few; d_call: .; j_call: TRBJ1-5; v_call: TRBV30; cdr3_nt: TGTGCCTGGAGTATCCCAGGGGCCCCCAATCAGCCCCAGCATTTT; cdr3_aa: CAWSIPGAPNQPQHF
clone_size: .; d_call: TRBD1; j_call: TRBJ2-1; v_call: TRBV7-9; cdr3_nt: TGTGCCAGCAGCTTAGGGGACAGGGGGACCTACAATGAGCAGTTCTTC; cdr3_aa: CASSLGDRGTYNEQFF
clone_size: .; d_call: .; j_call: TRBJ2-7; v_call: TRBV7-9; cdr3_nt: TGTGCCAGCAGCTTGGGGGACAAGACCTACGAGCAGTACTTC; cdr3_aa: CASSLGDKTYEQYF
clone_size: .; d_call: .; j_call: TRBJ2-2; v_call: TRBV11-2; cdr3_nt: TGTGCCAGCAGCTCCTACGCACAGGGGAACACCGGGGAGCTGTTTTTT; cdr3_aa: CASSSYAQGNTGELFF
clone_size: .; d_call: .; j_call: TRBJ1-1; v_call: TRBV5-1; cdr3_nt: TGCGCCAGCAGCTTCCTGGACTCCATGAACACTGAAGCTTTCTTT; cdr3_aa: CASSFLDSMNTEAFF
clone_size: .; d_call: .; j_call: TRBJ1-1; v_call: TRBV4-1; cdr3_nt: TGCGCCAGCAGCCAAGATGACGGGAGAACTGAAGCTTTCTTT; cdr3_aa: CASSQDDGRTEAFF
clone_size: .; d_call: TRBD1; j_call: TRBJ2-7; v_call: TRBV5-6; cdr3_nt: TGTGCCAGCAGCTTATCGGACAGGGGGACATACGAGCAGTACTTC; cdr3_aa: CASSLSDRGTYEQYF
clone_size: large; d_call: .; j_call: TRBJ2-7; v_call: TRBV5-1; cdr3_nt: TGCGCCAGCAGCGCCGCGGCCTCCTACGAGCAGTACTTC; cdr3_aa: CASSAAASYEQYF
clone_size: .; d_call: TRBD1; j_call: TRBJ1-5; v_call: TRBV12-5; cdr3_nt: TGTGCTAGTGGTTTGCCTCAGGGGGTTGCTCAGCCCCAGCATTTT; cdr3_aa: CASGLPQGVAQPQHF
clone_size: once; d_call: .; j_call: TRBJ2-7; v_call: TRBV28; cdr3_nt: TGTGCCAGCAGTTTAAACGGTGCGTCGTACTTC; cdr3_aa: CASSLNGASYF
clone_size: once; d_call: TRBD1; j_call: TRBJ1-2; v_call: TRBV30; cdr3_nt: TGTGCCTGGATGAGGGACAGTGACGACTATGGCTACACCTTC; cdr3_aa: CAWMRDSDDYGYTF
clone_size: .; d_call: .; j_call: TRBJ2-7; v_call: TRBV27; cdr3_nt: TGTGCCAGCAGTTCACTAGTAGGGGGGATGACCTACGAGCAGTACTTC; cdr3_aa: CASSSLVGGMTYEQYF
clone_size: .; d_call: .; j_call: TRBJ1-2; v_call: TRBV19; cdr3_nt: TGTGCCAGTAGTTCCCAGGGTTTCGGGGGCTACACCTTC; cdr3_aa: CASSSQGFGGYTF